These 12 T cell receptor beta chains share one sample of origin, sequenced in a study of early T cells in non-severe SARS-CoV-2 infection. Each CDR3 protein gets one entry after TCRdb re-called the 5' RACE reads with MiXCR. The sample has fewer than 100,000 distinct CDR3 sequences, roughly 12% seen once. Sequenced material: whole blood. These receptors all stem from an adult who was a healthcare worker with PCR-confirmed SARS-CoV-2 infection or an uninfected control (not recorded which).

The CDR3 bases are TGTGCCAGCAGGGCAGGGGGCGTAGGTTCACCCCTCCACTTT. Translating it yields CASRAGGVGSPLHF. This chain connects TRBV6-6 to TRBJ1-6; 8 bases agree with TRBD1. V trimming: 6 bases; J trimming: 9 bases; junction bases outside the gene matches: 7. Germline loops: CDR1 MNHNY, CDR2 SVGAGI (reference sequence). The CDR3 sequence is 14 residues long.

The chain combines TRBV20-1 with TRBJ2-1, with 13 bases matching TRBD2. Germline CDR1 DFQATT, CDR2 SNEGSKA (reference sequence). The CDR3 is 17 residues long. The V segment lost 3 bases and the J segment 6 bases; nucleotides outside the gene matches: 11. The CDR3 DNA follows: TGCAGTGCTAGCATGGTCACTAGCGGGAGGGGTGTCAATGAGCAGTTCTTC. Amino acid sequence: CSASMVTSGRGVNEQFF.

This clonotype was counted between two and nine times. The chain uses TRBV12-3 or TRBV12-4 and TRBJ2-3; no firm D call. This CDR3 has 15 residues. The V end lost 1 base, the J end lost 0 bases, and 8 bases lay between the germline ends. The CDR3, as DNA: TGTGCCAGCAGTTTAGGACTCGCAAGCACAGATACGCAGTATTTT. It specifies CASSLGLASTDTQYF.

Regarding this clonotype: A much larger clone lies one base from this, so it may be a read error. The rearrangement links TRBV28 to TRBJ2-7; unclear D gene. Germline CDR1 and CDR2: MDHEN and SYDVKM. The CDR3 runs 12 residues. CDR3 DNA: TGTGCCAGCAGTTTCTCCTATTACGAGCAGTGCTTC. It codes for CASSFSYYEQCF.

The rearrangement joins TRBV28 to TRBJ2-3, with 8 bases lining up with TRBD1. J gave up 2 bases and V 10 bases, and 8 bases lay outside the gene matches. CDR3 length: 14 amino acids. Germline V lookup: CDR1 MDHEN, CDR2 SYDVKM. CDR3 coding DNA: TGTGCCAACCAGGGGGCTGCATCCACAGATACGCAGTATTTT. Translating it yields CANQGAASTDTQYF.

In this sample, this clonotype turned up many times. The chain joins TRBV10-1 to TRBJ2-1; D call uncertain. The V gene lost 4 bases and the J gene lost 4 bases, with 14 bases spanning the gap. CDR3 length equals 15 residues. CDR1 is WNHNN and CDR2 is SYGVQD in the germline V gene (reference sequence). The DNA for the CDR3 is TGCGCCAGCAGTGGTCCCTCCTCCCGGTACAATGAGCAGTTCTTC. Translated, it gives CASSGPSSRYNEQFF.

There are a few counts of this clonotype. The rearrangement links TRBV29-1 to TRBJ1-1; a weak D match, TRBD1 (6 bases). The CDR3 totals 13 residues. V lost 6 bases, J lost 3 bases, and 14 bases lay in between. The germline V gene has CDR1 SQVTM and CDR2 ANQGSEA. CDR3 sequence: CSVTGPMDTEAFF. The DNA of the CDR3 is TGCAGCGTAACAGGGCCCATGGACACTGAAGCTTTCTTT.

This rearrangement joins TRBV28 to TRBJ2-7, with D possibly being TRBD1 (6 bases). Germline V gene data show CDR1 as MDHEN and CDR2 as SYDVKM. V was cut by 4 bases and J by 4 bases, with 14 bases left in between. CDR3 length: 14 residues. Here the CDR3 DNA reads TGTGCCAGCAGTTCGGCAGGGGCGAAGTACGAGCAGTACTTC. Protein: CASSSAGAKYEQYF.

This clonotype was seen more than once but under ten times. The chain links TRBV28 to TRBJ2-7, with unresolved D. Germline V gives CDR1 MDHEN, CDR2 SYDVKM. Trimming pared 7 bases from V and 2 bases from J, leaving 18 bases between. The CDR3 spans 15 residues. CDR3 in amino acids: CASNSSPTVTYEQYF. CDR3 bases: TGTGCCAGCAATTCTTCCCCGACGGTAACCTACGAGCAGTACTTC.

This clonotype was counted only a few times. V is TRBV24-1 and J is TRBJ2-3; D gene uncertain. Germline lookup yields CDR1 KGHDR and CDR2 SFDVKD. The CDR3 has 12 residues. V lost 7 bases to trimming and J lost 4 bases, with 8 bases between them. CDR3 region: CATRGLSDTQYF. The DNA for the CDR3 is TGTGCCACCAGAGGCTTATCAGATACGCAGTATTTT.

With regard to this clonotype: The conserved phenylalanine or tryptophan normally closing the CDR3 is absent here, so this likely arose from a read error. The rearrangement links TRBV3-1 to TRBJ2-7; a weak D match, TRBD1 (6 bases). Germline CDR1 LGHDT, CDR2 YNNKEL (reference sequence). This CDR3 region has 15 residues. Trimming left V 3 bases short and J 2 bases short, with 14 bases between. The CDR3 spells CASSQGTLSPYEQYI. The CDR3 DNA follows: TGTGCCAGCAGCCAGGGGACACTTTCCCCCTACGAGCAGTACATC.

This clonotype was seen a handful of times. The chain employs TRBV11-1 and TRBJ2-7; D is tentatively TRBD1 or TRBD2 (6 bases each). Germline V gene lookup returns CDR1 SGHAT and CDR2 FQDESV (reference sequence). The CDR3 runs to 16 residues. V was trimmed by 4 bases and J by 0 bases, leaving 16 bases between them. Here the CDR3 DNA reads TGTGCCAGCAGCTCGCCGGGGGCCTGGAGCTCCTACGAGCAGTACTTC. Translating it yields CASSSPGAWSSYEQYF.